This passage covers 4 T cell receptor beta chains from one sample sequenced in a study of T-cell reconstitution after alpha-beta-depleted transplantation in children. During its preparation, the TCRbeta library received unique molecular identifiers. TCRdb redid the calling of the PCR reads with MiXCR, one entry per CDR3 protein. Here the sample spans nearly 9,500 distinct CDR3 sequences, approximately 15% being singletons. The sample in question was PBMCs, mostly from graft donor cells, obtained 60 days after TCRalphabeta/CD19-depleted stem cell transplant. The receptor source for this set is a male patient under 18 who had a stem cell transplant for acute lymphoblastic leukemia, so the T cells may come from the graft donor.

This clonotype was counted only a few times. This chain connects TRBV7-8 to TRBJ1-5, with D perhaps matching TRBD1 (5 bases). Trimming stripped 8 bases from V and 4 bases from J, with 18 bases between. Per germline, CDR1 SGHVS and CDR2 FQNEAQ. CDR3 size: 15 residues. The CDR3 DNA reads as TGTGCCAGCCGTGACGAGGGGCGCGGGAATCAGCCCCAGCATTTT. Its protein product is CASRDEGRGNQPQHF.

Relative to its sample, this clonotype is medium-sized (0.01 to 0.1%). The rearrangement links TRBV20-1 to TRBJ2-7; no definite D call. The CDR3 is made up of 15 amino acids. Deletions cut 0 bases from V and 3 bases from J, with 15 bases between. Germline values: CDR1 DFQATT, CDR2 SNEGSKA (reference sequence). The CDR3 region has the DNA TGCAGTGCTAGAGATGTGGCCAGTTTCGGCTACGAGCAGTACTTC. Its translation: CSARDVASFGYEQYF.

This clonotype has a count of ten or more. This chain links TRBV30 with TRBJ2-5, with TRBD2 matching over 7 bases. Per germline, CDR1 GTSNPN and CDR2 SVGIG (reference sequence). The CDR3 loop spans 15 amino acids. The J segment lost 4 bases and the V segment lost 2 bases, leaving 10 bases of the junction unmatched. The DNA of the CDR3 is TGTGCCTGGAGTCCCGGGGGAGGGCCGTCAGAGACCCAGTACTTC. It encodes CAWSPGGGPSETQYF.

The chain is built from TRBV5-1 and TRBJ2-3, with 8 bases fitting TRBD1. The J segment lost 5 bases and the V segment lost 2 bases, leaving 4 bases of the junction unmatched. The CDR3 is 14 residues long. Per the germline V gene, CDR1 is SGHRS and CDR2 is YFSETQ. DNA for the CDR3: TGCGCCAGCAGCTTTGTAGGGACAGGAGATACGCAGTATTTT. This codes for CASSFVGTGDTQYF.